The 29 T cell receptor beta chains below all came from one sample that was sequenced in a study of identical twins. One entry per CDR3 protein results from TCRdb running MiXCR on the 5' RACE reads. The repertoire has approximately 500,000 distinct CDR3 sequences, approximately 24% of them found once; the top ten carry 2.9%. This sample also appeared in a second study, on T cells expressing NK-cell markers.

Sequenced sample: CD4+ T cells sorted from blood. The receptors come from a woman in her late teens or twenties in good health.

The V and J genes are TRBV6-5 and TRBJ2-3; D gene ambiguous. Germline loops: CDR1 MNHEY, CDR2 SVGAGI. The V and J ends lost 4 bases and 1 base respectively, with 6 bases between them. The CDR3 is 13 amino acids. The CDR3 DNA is TGTGCCAGCAGTTCGGGCCGCACAGATACGCAGTATTTT. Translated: CASSSGRTDTQYF.

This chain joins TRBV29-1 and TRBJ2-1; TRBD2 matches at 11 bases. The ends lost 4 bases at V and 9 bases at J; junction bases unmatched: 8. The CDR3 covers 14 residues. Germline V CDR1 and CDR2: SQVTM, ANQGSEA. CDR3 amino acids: CSVGASGGSGEQFF. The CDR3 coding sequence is TGCAGCGTTGGGGCTAGCGGGGGGTCGGGTGAGCAGTTCTTC.

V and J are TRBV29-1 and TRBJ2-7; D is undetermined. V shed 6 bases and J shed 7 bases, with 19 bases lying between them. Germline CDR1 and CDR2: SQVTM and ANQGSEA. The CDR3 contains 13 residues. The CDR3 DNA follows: TGCAGCGTCATCAACGGGCCCTCGGGTGAGCAGTACTTC. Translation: CSVINGPSGEQYF.

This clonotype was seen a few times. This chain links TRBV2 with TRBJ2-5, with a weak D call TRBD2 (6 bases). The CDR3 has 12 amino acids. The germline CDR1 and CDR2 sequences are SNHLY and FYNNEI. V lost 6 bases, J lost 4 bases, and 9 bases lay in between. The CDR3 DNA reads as TGTGCCAGCAGGGGGGGAGGAGAGACCCAGTACTTC. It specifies CASRGGGETQYF.

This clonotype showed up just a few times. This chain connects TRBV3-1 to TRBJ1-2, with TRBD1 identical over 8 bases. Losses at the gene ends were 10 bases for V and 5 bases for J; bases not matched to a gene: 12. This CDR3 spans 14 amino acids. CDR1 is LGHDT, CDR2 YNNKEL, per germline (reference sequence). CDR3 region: CATVTGAPSYGYTF. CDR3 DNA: TGTGCCACCGTGACAGGGGCACCGTCTTATGGCTACACCTTC.

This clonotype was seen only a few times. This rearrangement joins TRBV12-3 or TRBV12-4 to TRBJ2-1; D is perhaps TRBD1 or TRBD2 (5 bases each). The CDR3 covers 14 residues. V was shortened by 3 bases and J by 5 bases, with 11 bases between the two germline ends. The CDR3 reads CASSFGASDNEQFF. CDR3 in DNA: TGTGCCAGCAGTTTCGGGGCCAGTGACAATGAGCAGTTCTTC.

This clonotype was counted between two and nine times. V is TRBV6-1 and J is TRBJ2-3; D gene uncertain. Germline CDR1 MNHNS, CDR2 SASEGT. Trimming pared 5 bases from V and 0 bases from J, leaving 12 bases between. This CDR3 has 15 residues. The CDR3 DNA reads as TGTGCCAGCAGTAGACTTATTACTAGCACAGATACGCAGTATTTT. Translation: CASSRLITSTDTQYF.

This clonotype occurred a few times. The CDR3 here is CASSRQFNYGYTF. CDR3 in DNA: TGTGCCAGCAGTCGACAGTTTAACTATGGCTACACCTTC. The chain combines TRBV27 with TRBJ1-2; D possibly corresponds to TRBD1 (5 bases). The CDR3 has 13 residues. The V gene lost 5 bases and the J gene lost 1 base, with 8 bases spanning the gap. The germline V gene encodes CDR1 MNHEY and CDR2 SMNVEV (reference sequence).

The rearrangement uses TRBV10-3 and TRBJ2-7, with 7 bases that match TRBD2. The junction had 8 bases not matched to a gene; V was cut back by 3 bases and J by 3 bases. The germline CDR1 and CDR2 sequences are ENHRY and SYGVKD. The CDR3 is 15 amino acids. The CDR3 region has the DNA TGTGCCATCAGTGACGCTCGGCGGGGGAGCTACGAGCAGTACTTC. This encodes CAISDARRGSYEQYF.

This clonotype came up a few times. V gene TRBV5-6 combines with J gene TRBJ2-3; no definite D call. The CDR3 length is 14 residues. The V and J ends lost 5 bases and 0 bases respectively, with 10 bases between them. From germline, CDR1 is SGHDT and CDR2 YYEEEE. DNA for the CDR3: TGTGCCAGCAGTGAGACACTGAGCACAGATACGCAGTATTTT. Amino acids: CASSETLSTDTQYF.

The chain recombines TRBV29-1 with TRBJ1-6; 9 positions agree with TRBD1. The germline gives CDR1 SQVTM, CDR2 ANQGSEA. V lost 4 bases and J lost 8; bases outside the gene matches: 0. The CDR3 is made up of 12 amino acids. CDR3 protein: CSVGDRDSPLHF. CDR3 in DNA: TGCAGCGTTGGGGACAGGGATTCACCCCTCCACTTT.

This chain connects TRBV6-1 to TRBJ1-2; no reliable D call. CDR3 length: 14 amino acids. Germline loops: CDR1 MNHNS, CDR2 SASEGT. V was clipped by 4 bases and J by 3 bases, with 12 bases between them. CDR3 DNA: TGTGCCAGCAGTGCAACAACGGGATACTATGGCTACACCTTC. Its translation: CASSATTGYYGYTF.

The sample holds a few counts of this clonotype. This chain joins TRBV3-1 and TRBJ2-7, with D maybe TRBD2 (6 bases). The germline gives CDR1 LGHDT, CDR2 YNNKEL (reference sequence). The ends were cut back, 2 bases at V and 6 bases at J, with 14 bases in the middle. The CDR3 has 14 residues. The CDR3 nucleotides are TGTGCCAGCAGCCAAACCTGGGGGGTCCCCGAGCAGTACTTC. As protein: CASSQTWGVPEQYF.

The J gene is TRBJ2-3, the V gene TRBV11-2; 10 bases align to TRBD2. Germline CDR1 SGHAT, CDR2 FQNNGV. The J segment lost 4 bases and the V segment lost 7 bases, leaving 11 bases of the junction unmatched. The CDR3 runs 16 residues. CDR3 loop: CASKSSGRGLADTQYF. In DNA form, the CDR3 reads TGTGCCAGCAAGTCTAGCGGGAGAGGCTTGGCAGATACGCAGTATTTT. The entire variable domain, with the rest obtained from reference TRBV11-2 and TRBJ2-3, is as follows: EAGVAQSPRYKIIEKRQSVAFWCNPISGHATLYWYQQILGQGPKLLIQFQNNGVVDDSQLPKDRFSAERLKGVDSTLKIQPAKLEDSAVYLCASKSSGRGLADTQYFGPGTRLTVL.

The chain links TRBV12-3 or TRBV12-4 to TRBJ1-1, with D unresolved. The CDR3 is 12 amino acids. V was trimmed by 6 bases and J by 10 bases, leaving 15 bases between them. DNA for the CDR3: TGTGCCAGCAGCCCTATGGGTCGAGGAGCTTTCTTT. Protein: CASSPMGRGAFF.

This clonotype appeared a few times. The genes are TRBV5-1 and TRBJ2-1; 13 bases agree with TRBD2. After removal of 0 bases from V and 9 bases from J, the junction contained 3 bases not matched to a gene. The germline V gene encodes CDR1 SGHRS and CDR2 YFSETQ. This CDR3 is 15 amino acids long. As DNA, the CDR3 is TGCGCCAGCAGCTTGGAGGGACTAGCGGGGATTGAGCAGTTCTTC. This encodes CASSLEGLAGIEQFF. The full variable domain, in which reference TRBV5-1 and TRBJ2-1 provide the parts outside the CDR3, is KAGVTQTPRYLIKTRGQQVTLSCSPISGHRSVSWYQQTPGQGLQFLFEYFSETQRNKGNFPGRFSGRQFSNSRSEMNVSTLELGDSALYLCASSLEGLAGIEQFFGPGTRLTVL.

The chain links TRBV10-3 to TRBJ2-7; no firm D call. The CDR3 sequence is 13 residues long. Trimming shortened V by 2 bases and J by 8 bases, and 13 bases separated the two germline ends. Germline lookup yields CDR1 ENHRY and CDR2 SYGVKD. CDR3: CAISEGVGGQQYF. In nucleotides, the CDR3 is TGTGCCATCAGTGAGGGGGTGGGTGGCCAGCAGTACTTC.

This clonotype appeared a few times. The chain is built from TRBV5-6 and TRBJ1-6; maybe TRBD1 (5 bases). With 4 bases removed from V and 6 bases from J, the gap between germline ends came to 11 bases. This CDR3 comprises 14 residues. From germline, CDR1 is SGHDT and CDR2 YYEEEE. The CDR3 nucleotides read TGTGCCAGCAGCAGGGACCGCAGTAATTCACCCCTCCACTTT. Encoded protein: CASSRDRSNSPLHF.

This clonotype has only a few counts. The CDR3 protein is CATSRNRGVTGELFF. In nucleotides, the CDR3 is TGTGCCACCAGCAGGAACAGGGGGGTGACCGGGGAGCTGTTTTTT. The chain employs TRBV15 and TRBJ2-2; 8 nucleotides match TRBD1. CDR3 size: 15 residues. The ends lost 3 bases at V and 5 bases at J; junction bases unmatched: 5. Germline V gene sequence: CDR1 LNHNV, CDR2 YYDKDF (reference sequence).

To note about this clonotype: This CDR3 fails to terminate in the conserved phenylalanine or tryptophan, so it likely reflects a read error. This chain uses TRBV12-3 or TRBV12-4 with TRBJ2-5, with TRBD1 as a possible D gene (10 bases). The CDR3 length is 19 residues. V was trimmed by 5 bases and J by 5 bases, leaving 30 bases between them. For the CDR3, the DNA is TGTGCCAGCAGTACGGTCCCGGGACAGGGGACTAGCCGGCGGGAGACCCAGTACTAC. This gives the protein CASSTVPGQGTSRRETQYY.

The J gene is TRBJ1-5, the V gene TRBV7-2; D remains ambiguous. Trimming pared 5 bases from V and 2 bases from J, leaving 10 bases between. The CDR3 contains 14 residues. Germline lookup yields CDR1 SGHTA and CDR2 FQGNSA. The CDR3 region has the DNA TGTGCCAGCAGCCCCGATTGGCGCAATCAGCCCCAGCATTTT. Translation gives CASSPDWRNQPQHF.

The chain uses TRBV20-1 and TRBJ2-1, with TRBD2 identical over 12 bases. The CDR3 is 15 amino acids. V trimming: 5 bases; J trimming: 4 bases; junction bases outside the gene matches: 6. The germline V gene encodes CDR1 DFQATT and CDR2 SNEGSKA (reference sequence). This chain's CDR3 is CSALTSGGGYNEQFF. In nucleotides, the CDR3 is TGCAGTGCTTTGACTAGCGGGGGAGGATACAATGAGCAGTTCTTC.

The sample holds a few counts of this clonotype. The CDR3 protein is CSAGRDRRVGEQYF. For the CDR3, the DNA is TGCAGTGCGGGCAGGGACAGGAGAGTCGGCGAGCAGTACTTC. This chain links TRBV20-1 with TRBJ2-7; 8 bases map to TRBD1. V was clipped by 6 bases and J by 6 bases; unmatched bases: 13. The CDR3 extends over 14 amino acids. The germline gives CDR1 DFQATT, CDR2 SNEGSKA (reference sequence).

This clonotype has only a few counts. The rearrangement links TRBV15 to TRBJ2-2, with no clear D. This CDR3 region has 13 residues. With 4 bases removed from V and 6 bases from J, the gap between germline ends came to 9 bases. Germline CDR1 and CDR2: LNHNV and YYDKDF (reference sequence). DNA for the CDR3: TGTGCCACCAGCAACCTTGATTCCGGGGAGCTGTTTTTT. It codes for CATSNLDSGELFF.

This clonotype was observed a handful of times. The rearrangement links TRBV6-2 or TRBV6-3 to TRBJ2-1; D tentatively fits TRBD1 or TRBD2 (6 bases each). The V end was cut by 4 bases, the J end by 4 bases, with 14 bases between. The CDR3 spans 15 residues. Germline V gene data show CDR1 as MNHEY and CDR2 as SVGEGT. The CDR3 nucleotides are TGTGCCAGCAGTTTCGGGGGCCTCTCGTACAATGAGCAGTTCTTC. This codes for CASSFGGLSYNEQFF.

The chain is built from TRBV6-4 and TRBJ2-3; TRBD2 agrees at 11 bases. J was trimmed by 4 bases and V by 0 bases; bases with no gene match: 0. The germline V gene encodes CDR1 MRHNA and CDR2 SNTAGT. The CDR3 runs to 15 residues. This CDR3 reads CASSDSLAGADTQYF. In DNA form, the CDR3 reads TGTGCCAGCAGTGACTCACTAGCGGGAGCAGATACGCAGTATTTT.

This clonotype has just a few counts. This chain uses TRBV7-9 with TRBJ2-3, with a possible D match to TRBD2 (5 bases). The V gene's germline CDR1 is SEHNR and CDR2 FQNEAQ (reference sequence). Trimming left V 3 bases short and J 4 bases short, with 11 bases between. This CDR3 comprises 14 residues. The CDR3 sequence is CASSFLGVSDTQYF. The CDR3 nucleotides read TGTGCCAGCAGCTTTTTGGGAGTTTCAGATACGCAGTATTTT.

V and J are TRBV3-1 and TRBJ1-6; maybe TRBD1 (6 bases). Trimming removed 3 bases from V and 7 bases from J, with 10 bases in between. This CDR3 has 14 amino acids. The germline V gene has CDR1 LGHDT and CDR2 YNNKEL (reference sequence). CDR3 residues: CASSQRGRNSPLHF. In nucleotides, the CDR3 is TGTGCCAGCAGCCAGAGGGGGAGAAATTCACCCCTCCACTTT.

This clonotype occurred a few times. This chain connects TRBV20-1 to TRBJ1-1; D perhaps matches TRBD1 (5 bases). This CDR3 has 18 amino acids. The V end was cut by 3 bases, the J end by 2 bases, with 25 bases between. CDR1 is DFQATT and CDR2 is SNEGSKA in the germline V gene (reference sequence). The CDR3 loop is CSARATVSGTGPNTEAFF. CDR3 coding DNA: TGCAGTGCTAGGGCGACCGTGTCGGGGACGGGACCAAACACTGAAGCTTTCTTT.